The 2 T cell receptor beta chains in this list originate from one sample, sequenced in a study of blood T cell repertoires in COVID-19. Produced via immunoSEQ multiplex PCR; TCRdb's table is partial and in-frame only. The data hold about 58,000 clones, with about 90% observed a single time. Sequencing was performed on peripheral blood. These receptors came from a man between 60 and 75 years old with active COVID-19.

The chain joins TRBV7-8 to TRBJ2-1; 10 bases map to TRBD1. Germline values: CDR1 SGHVS, CDR2 FQNEAQ. The junction had 9 bases not matched to a gene; V was cut back by 5 bases and J by 2 bases. This CDR3 comprises 17 residues. This CDR3 reads CASSGTGTGDPYNEQFF. Here the CDR3 DNA reads TGTGCCAGCAGCGGAACCGGGACAGGGGACCCCTACAATGAGCAGTTCTTC.

This clone was recorded a few times. J is TRBJ1-6 and V is TRBV19; TRBD1 agrees at 9 bases. This CDR3 is built from 16 residues. Germline V CDR1 and CDR2: LNHDA, SQIVND (reference sequence). Trimming cost V 6 bases and J 9 bases; bases outside gene matches: 12. CDR3: CASSPKDRGRSSPLHF. The CDR3 coding sequence is TGTGCCAGTAGCCCCAAGGACAGGGGAAGGAGTTCACCCCTCCACTTT.